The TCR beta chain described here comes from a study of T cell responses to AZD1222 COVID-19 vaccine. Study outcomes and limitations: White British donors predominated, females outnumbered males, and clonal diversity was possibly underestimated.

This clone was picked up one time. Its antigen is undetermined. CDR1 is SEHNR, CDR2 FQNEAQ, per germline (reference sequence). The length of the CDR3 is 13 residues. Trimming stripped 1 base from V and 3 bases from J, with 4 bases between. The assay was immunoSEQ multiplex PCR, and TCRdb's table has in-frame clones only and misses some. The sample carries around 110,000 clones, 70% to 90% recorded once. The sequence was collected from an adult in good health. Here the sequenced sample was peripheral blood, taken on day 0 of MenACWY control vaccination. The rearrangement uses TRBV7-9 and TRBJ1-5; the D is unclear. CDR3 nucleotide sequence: TGTGCCAGCAGCTTAGGCCCCAATCAGCCCCAGCATTTT. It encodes CASSLGPNQPQHF.